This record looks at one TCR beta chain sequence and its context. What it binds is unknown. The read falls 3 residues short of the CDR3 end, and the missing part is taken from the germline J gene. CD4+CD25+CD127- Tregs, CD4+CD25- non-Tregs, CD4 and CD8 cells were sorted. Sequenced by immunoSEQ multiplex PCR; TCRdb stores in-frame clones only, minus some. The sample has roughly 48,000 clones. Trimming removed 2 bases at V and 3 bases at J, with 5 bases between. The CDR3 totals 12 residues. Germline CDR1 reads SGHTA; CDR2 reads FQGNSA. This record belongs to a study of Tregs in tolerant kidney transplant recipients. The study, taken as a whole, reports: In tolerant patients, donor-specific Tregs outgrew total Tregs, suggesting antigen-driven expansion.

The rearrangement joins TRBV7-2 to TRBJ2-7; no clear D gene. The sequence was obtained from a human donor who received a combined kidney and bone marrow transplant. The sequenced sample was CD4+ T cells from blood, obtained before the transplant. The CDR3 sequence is CASSLLGYEQYF. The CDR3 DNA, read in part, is TGTGCCAGCAGCTTACTCGGCTACGAG.